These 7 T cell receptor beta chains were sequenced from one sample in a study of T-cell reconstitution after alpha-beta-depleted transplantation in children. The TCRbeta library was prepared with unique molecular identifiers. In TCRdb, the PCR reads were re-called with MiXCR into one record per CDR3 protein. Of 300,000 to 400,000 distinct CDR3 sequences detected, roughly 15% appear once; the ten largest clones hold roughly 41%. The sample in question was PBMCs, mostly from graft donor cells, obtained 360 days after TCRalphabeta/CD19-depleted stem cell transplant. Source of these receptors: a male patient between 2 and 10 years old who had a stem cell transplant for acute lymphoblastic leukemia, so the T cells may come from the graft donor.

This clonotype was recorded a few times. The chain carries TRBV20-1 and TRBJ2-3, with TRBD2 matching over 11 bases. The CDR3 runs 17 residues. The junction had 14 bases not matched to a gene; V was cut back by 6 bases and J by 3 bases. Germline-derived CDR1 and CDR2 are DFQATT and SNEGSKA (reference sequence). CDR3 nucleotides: TGCAGTGCCCCGTCGATGCGATTAGCGGGAGGGACAGATACGCAGTATTTT. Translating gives CSAPSMRLAGGTDTQYF.

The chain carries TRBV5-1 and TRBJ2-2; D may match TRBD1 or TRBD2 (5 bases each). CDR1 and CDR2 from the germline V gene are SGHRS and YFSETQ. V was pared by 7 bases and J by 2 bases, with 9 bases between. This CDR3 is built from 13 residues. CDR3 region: CASGGPNTGELFF. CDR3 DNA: TGCGCCAGCGGGGGACCCAACACCGGGGAGCTGTTTTTT.

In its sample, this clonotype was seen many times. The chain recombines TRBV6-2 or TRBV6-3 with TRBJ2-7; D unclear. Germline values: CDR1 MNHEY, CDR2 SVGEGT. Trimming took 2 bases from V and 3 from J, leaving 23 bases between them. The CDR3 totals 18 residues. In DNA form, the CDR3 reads TGTGCCAGCAGTTACGGGTCGAGTCTTAACCCTCCTTTCTACGAGCAGTACTTC. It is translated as CASSYGSSLNPPFYEQYF.

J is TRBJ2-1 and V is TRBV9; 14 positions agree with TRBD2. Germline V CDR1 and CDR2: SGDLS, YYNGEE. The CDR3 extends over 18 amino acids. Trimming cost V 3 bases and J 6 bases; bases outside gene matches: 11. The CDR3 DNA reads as TGTGCCAGCAGCGCCACCGGGACTAGCGGGAGAATCTTCAATGAGCAGTTCTTC. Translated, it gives CASSATGTSGRIFNEQFF.

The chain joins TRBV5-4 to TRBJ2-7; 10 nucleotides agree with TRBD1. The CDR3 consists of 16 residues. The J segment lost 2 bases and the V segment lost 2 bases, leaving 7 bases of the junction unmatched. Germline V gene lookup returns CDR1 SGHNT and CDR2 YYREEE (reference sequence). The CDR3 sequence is CASSLPRDRGPYEQYF. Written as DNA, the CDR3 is TGTGCCAGCAGCTTACCCCGGGACAGGGGACCCTACGAGCAGTACTTC.

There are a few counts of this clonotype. The CDR3 protein is CASSAFGQGRDTQYF. CDR3 nucleotides: TGTGCCAGCAGTGCCTTTGGACAGGGTAGGGATACGCAGTATTTT. This chain joins TRBV28 and TRBJ2-3, with 8 nucleotides matching TRBD1. J lost 6 bases, V lost 5 bases, and 10 bases had no gene match. The CDR3 length is 15 residues. CDR1 is MDHEN and CDR2 is SYDVKM in the germline V gene.

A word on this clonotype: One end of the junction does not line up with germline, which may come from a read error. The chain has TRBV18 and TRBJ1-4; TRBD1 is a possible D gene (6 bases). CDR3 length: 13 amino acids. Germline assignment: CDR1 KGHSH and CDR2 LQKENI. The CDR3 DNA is TGTGTCAGCTCACCAGGGGCCGATGAAAAACTGTTTTTT. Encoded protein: CVSSPGADEKLFF.